The 30 T cell receptor beta chains given below trace back to one sample, sequenced in a study of blood T cell repertoires in COVID-19. Sequencing used immunoSEQ multiplex PCR; TCRdb keeps in-frame clones, though not all of them. The table has under 70,000 clones, about 82% seen once. The sequencing sample was made of peripheral blood. The source is a human donor in a cohort sampled during active COVID-19.

This chain joins TRBV11-2 and TRBJ2-7, with TRBD2 matching over 10 bases. CDR1 is SGHAT and CDR2 is FQNNGV in the germline V gene. The CDR3 is made up of 15 amino acids. Trimming at V came to 5 bases and at J to 0 bases, leaving 4 bases not matched to a gene. CDR3 loop: CASSPTSGYSYEQYF. In nucleotides, the CDR3 is TGTGCCAGCAGCCCGACTAGCGGGTACTCCTACGAGCAGTACTTC.

The genes are TRBV19 and TRBJ2-1; perhaps TRBD2 as D (6 bases). V lost 3 bases to trimming and J lost 0 bases, with 9 bases between them. Germline CDR1 reads LNHDA; CDR2 reads SQIVND (reference sequence). This CDR3 region has 15 residues. CDR3 loop: CASSISGSSYNEQFF. The CDR3 nucleotides are TGTGCCAGTAGTATCTCCGGGAGCTCCTACAATGAGCAGTTCTTC.

The V and J genes are TRBV29-1 and TRBJ1-2; 7 positions agree with TRBD1. V trimming: 6 bases; J trimming: 2 bases; junction bases outside the gene matches: 3. Germline CDR1 reads SQVTM; CDR2 reads ANQGSEA. The CDR3 consists of 12 residues. CDR3 in DNA: TGCAGCGTACAGGGGTCCAACTATGGCTACACCTTC. The encoded protein is CSVQGSNYGYTF.

The chain couples TRBV18 to TRBJ2-7; 10 bases line up with TRBD2. Germline CDR1 reads KGHSH; CDR2 reads LQKENI. After removal of 6 bases from V and 5 bases from J, the junction contained 7 bases not matched to a gene. The CDR3 has 14 amino acids. The CDR3 loop reads CASSPGLAGDEQYF. The DNA for the CDR3 is TGTGCCAGCTCCCCGGGGCTAGCGGGAGACGAGCAGTACTTC.

This chain connects TRBV5-1 to TRBJ2-7; 9 bases are a match to TRBD1. CDR1 and CDR2 (germline): SGHRS, YFSETQ. With 4 bases clipped from V and 1 base from J, the junction kept 6 bases outside the gene matches. The CDR3 runs to 15 residues. The CDR3 here is CASSTRQGESYEQYF. The CDR3 coding sequence is TGCGCCAGCAGCACCCGACAGGGGGAGTCCTACGAGCAGTACTTC.

The chain joins TRBV6-5 to TRBJ2-2, with 11 bases identical to TRBD1. V shed 11 bases and J 7 bases; nucleotides not matched to a gene: 3. The CDR3 extends over 12 amino acids. Germline V gene lookup returns CDR1 MNHEY and CDR2 SVGAGI. The CDR3: CASDRGRGELFF. The CDR3 DNA reads TGTGCCTCGGACAGGGGGCGCGGGGAGCTGTTTTTT.

The chain recombines TRBV2 with TRBJ1-5, with 7 nucleotides matching TRBD1. Germline CDR1 reads SNHLY; CDR2 reads FYNNEI. Trimming took 3 bases from V and 2 from J; bases not matched to a gene: 4. The CDR3 sequence is 15 residues long. CDR3 nucleotides: TGTGCCAGCAGTGAGGTCACAGGGGGCAATCAGCCCCAGCATTTT. Amino acid sequence: CASSEVTGGNQPQHF. The variable domain in full, completed from reference TRBV2 and TRBJ1-5, reads EPEVTQTPSHQVTQMGQEVILRCVPISNHLYFYWYRQILGQKVEFLVSFYNNEISEKSEIFDDQFSVERPDGSNFTLKIRSTKLEDSAMYFCASSEVTGGNQPQHFGDGTRLSIL.

V usage is TRBV2 and J usage is TRBJ2-5; 16 bases are a match to TRBD2. From germline, CDR1 is SNHLY and CDR2 FYNNEI. CDR3 length equals 19 residues. Trimming removed 7 bases from V and 5 bases from J; junction bases left unmatched: 16. The CDR3 region has the DNA TGTGCCAGCAACTGGCCCCCCGGGACTAGCGGGAGGGCCCAGGAGACCCAGTACTTC. It codes for CASNWPPGTSGRAQETQYF.

This sequence joins TRBV20-1 and TRBJ2-7; D is unclear. Trimming left V 6 bases short and J 3 bases short, with 9 bases between. This CDR3 is built from 11 residues. CDR1 is DFQATT and CDR2 is SNEGSKA in the germline V gene (reference sequence). The CDR3 sequence: CSAGPSYEQYF. In DNA, the CDR3 is TGCAGTGCCGGTCCTAGCTACGAGCAGTACTTC.

This clone occurred a few times. The rearrangement uses TRBV19 and TRBJ1-5; the D gene is possibly TRBD1 (6 bases). The CDR3 runs to 17 residues. CDR1 is LNHDA, CDR2 SQIVND, per germline (reference sequence). The V end lost 1 base, the J end lost 5 bases, and 18 bases lay between the germline ends. CDR3 in amino acids: CASSIAATGYGDQPQHF. CDR3 DNA sequence: TGTGCCAGTAGTATAGCCGCTACAGGGTACGGCGATCAGCCCCAGCATTTT. Using reference TRBV19 and TRBJ1-5 for the parts outside the CDR3, the full variable domain is DGGITQSPKYLFRKEGQNVTLSCEQNLNHDAMYWYRQDPGQGLRLIYYSQIVNDFQKGDIAEGYSVSREKKESFPLTVTSAQKNPTAFYLCASSIAATGYGDQPQHFGDGTRLSIL.

This clone was recorded a few times. The chain employs TRBV2 and TRBJ1-2; D may be TRBD1 (5 bases). CDR3 length: 15 amino acids. In germline, CDR1 is SNHLY, CDR2 FYNNEI. The germline V and J ends were trimmed by 2 bases and 3 bases, with 13 bases remaining between them. The chain's CDR3 is CASSESDSRDYGYTF. The CDR3 DNA is TGTGCCAGCAGTGAATCAGACAGCCGGGACTATGGCTACACCTTC.

The CDR3 coding sequence is TGTGCCAGCAGCCTCCGGAGAAGAGACGAGCAGTACTTC. Amino acid sequence: CASSLRRRDEQYF. V and J are TRBV7-3 and TRBJ2-7; D uncertain. The germline CDR1 and CDR2 sequences are SGHTA and FQGTGA. Trimming shortened V by 5 bases and J by 5 bases, and 13 bases separated the two germline ends. CDR3 length equals 13 residues.

This chain joins TRBV9 and TRBJ2-1; the match to TRBD1 covers 9 bases. J gave up 7 bases and V 6 bases, and 8 bases lay outside the gene matches. Germline V gene lookup returns CDR1 SGDLS and CDR2 YYNGEE. The CDR3 runs 14 residues. CDR3 region: CASNNAGTGNEQFF. The CDR3 nucleotides read TGTGCCAGCAACAATGCCGGGACAGGGAATGAGCAGTTCTTC.

This sequence joins TRBV5-5 and TRBJ2-7; 8 bases line up with TRBD1. V lost 4 bases and J lost 2; bases outside the gene matches: 8. Germline V lookup: CDR1 SGHKS, CDR2 YYEKEE (reference sequence). CDR3 length: 15 residues. CDR3: CASSGAGQGPYEQYF. CDR3 nucleotide sequence: TGTGCCAGCAGCGGCGCTGGACAGGGCCCCTACGAGCAGTACTTC.

The V gene is TRBV6-1, the J gene TRBJ1-4; TRBD1 matches at 8 bases. Germline V gene data show CDR1 as MNHNS and CDR2 as SASEGT. With V trimmed by 2 bases and J by 7 bases, 9 bases remained unmatched. CDR3 length equals 16 residues. The CDR3 DNA reads as TGTGCCAGCAGTGAAATGTTGACAGGGGCGAGTGAAAAACTGTTTTTT. It is translated as CASSEMLTGASEKLFF.

This chain connects TRBV27 to TRBJ1-6; TRBD1 matches 8 bases. Trimming cost V 2 bases and J 7 bases; bases outside gene matches: 4. Per the germline V gene, CDR1 is MNHEY and CDR2 is SMNVEV (reference sequence). The CDR3 covers 15 residues. The CDR3 region has the DNA TGTGCCAGCAGTTTAGAACGGACAGGGAATTCACCCCTCCACTTT. Translated: CASSLERTGNSPLHF.

The rearrangement uses TRBV20-1 and TRBJ2-7; 7 bases align to TRBD1. Trimming removed 8 bases from V and 3 bases from J; junction bases left unmatched: 4. The CDR3 consists of 11 residues. The germline CDR1 and CDR2 sequences are DFQATT and SNEGSKA (reference sequence). CDR3 loop: CSRDRLYEQYF. As DNA, the CDR3 is TGCAGTCGGGACAGACTCTACGAGCAGTACTTC.

A few counts support this clone. The chain recombines TRBV28 with TRBJ2-7; TRBD1 matches 9 bases. The germline gives CDR1 MDHEN, CDR2 SYDVKM. V lost 6 bases to trimming and J lost 3 bases; unmatched junction nucleotides: 6. The CDR3 is 14 amino acids. CDR3 DNA: TGTGCCAGCAGGATGACAGGGGGGCTCTACGAGCAGTACTTC. Translation: CASRMTGGLYEQYF.

This clone occurred a few times. The chain links TRBV14 to TRBJ2-7; no firm D call. V was cut by 4 bases and J by 0 bases, with 16 bases left in between. This CDR3 comprises 16 residues. CDR1 and CDR2 from the germline V gene are SGHDN and FVKESK. The CDR3 nucleotides read TGTGCCAGCAGCCTTACGCGCCGGCCGGGCTCCTACGAGCAGTACTTC. Protein product: CASSLTRRPGSYEQYF. Based on the CDR3 plus reference TRBV14 and TRBJ2-7, the full variable domain is EAGVTQFPSHSVIEKGQTVTLRCDPISGHDNLYWYRRVMGKEIKFLLHFVKESKQDESGMPNNRFLAERTGGTYSTLKVQPAELEDSGVYFCASSLTRRPGSYEQYFGPGTRLTVT.

The chain carries TRBV19 and TRBJ2-7, with D perhaps matching TRBD2 (6 bases). Trimming pared 3 bases from V and 0 bases from J, leaving 12 bases between. Germline values: CDR1 LNHDA, CDR2 SQIVND (reference sequence). The CDR3 spans 15 residues. CDR3 in amino acids: CASSMSSGSSYEQYF. In nucleotides, the CDR3 is TGTGCCAGTAGTATGAGTAGCGGCAGCTCCTACGAGCAGTACTTC.

This clone occurred a few times. The chain couples TRBV18 to TRBJ2-7; weak D call: TRBD1 (5 bases). This CDR3 contains 12 residues. Trimming took 6 bases from V and 3 from J, leaving 9 bases between them. Per germline, CDR1 KGHSH and CDR2 LQKENI. The CDR3 nucleotides read TGTGCCAGCTCGATCCAGGGCTACGAGCAGTACTTC. Its translation: CASSIQGYEQYF.

The rearrangement joins TRBV7-8 to TRBJ2-7; 7 bases map to TRBD1. CDR3 length: 16 residues. Germline CDR1 reads SGHVS; CDR2 reads FQNEAQ. Trimming cost V 5 bases and J 0 bases; bases outside gene matches: 10. The CDR3 DNA is TGTGCCAGCAGCCGAAGAGGGGACAGCGGCTCCTACGAGCAGTACTTC. It encodes CASSRRGDSGSYEQYF. The variable domain in full, with the rest retrieved from reference TRBV7-8 and TRBJ2-7, is GAGVSQSPRYKVAKRGQDVALRCDPISGHVSLFWYQQALGQGPEFLTYFQNEAQLDKSGLPSDRFFAERPEGSVSTLKIQRTQQEDSAVYLCASSRRGDSGSYEQYFGPGTRLTVT.

This clone was detected a few times. This sequence joins TRBV7-6 and TRBJ2-7; TRBD1 might be the D (6 bases). The ends were cut back, 0 bases at V and 3 bases at J, with 6 bases in the middle. This CDR3 is 13 amino acids long. Germline CDR1 SGHVS, CDR2 FNYEAQ. The CDR3 here is CASSLAGGYEQYF. The CDR3 nucleotides read TGTGCCAGCAGCTTAGCAGGGGGCTACGAGCAGTACTTC.

The chain uses TRBV5-4 and TRBJ2-7, with D perhaps matching TRBD1 (5 bases). The germline CDR1 and CDR2 sequences are SGHNT and YYREEE (reference sequence). Trimming cost V 3 bases and J 0 bases, with 10 bases left between them. There are 14 residues in the CDR3. CDR3 DNA sequence: TGTGCCAGCAGCTCCGACAGAACCTCCTACGAGCAGTACTTC. Encoded protein: CASSSDRTSYEQYF.

The V call is TRBV7-2, the J call TRBJ1-4, with D perhaps TRBD1 (6 bases). The CDR3 is 16 residues long. Germline CDR1 SGHTA, CDR2 FQGNSA. V was shortened by 1 base and J by 5 bases, with 14 bases between the two germline ends. The CDR3 region is CASSLGRGGLNEKLFF. The CDR3, as DNA: TGTGCCAGCAGCTTAGGGAGGGGGGGGTTGAATGAAAAACTGTTTTTT. Full variable domain (remainder filled in from reference TRBV7-2 and TRBJ1-4): GAGVSQSPSNKVTEKGKDVELRCDPISGHTALYWYRQSLGQGLEFLIYFQGNSAPDKSGLPSDRFSAERTGGSVSTLTIQRTQQEDSAVYLCASSLGRGGLNEKLFFGSGTQLSVL.

The V call is TRBV11-3, the J call TRBJ2-3; 11 nucleotides align to TRBD2. The germline gives CDR1 SGHNT, CDR2 YENEEA. V lost 1 base, J lost 2 bases, and 5 bases stayed unmatched. The CDR3 is made up of 17 amino acids. The CDR3 DNA reads as TGTGCCAGCAGCTTAGGAGGACTAGCGGGCTTCACAGATACGCAGTATTTT. Amino acid sequence: CASSLGGLAGFTDTQYF.

This clone was detected only a few times. The V gene is TRBV4-1, the J gene TRBJ2-7, with 11 positions matching TRBD1. The germline V gene encodes CDR1 MGHRA and CDR2 YSYEKL. The V and J ends lost 3 bases and 4 bases, in that order; junction bases with no gene match: 5. This CDR3 has 15 residues. CDR3 DNA sequence: TGCGCCAGCAGCCATCCGGGACAGGGGGTATACGAGCAGTACTTC. This encodes CASSHPGQGVYEQYF.

The rearrangement joins TRBV4-1 to TRBJ1-2, with a weak D call TRBD1 (6 bases). The length of the CDR3 is 17 residues. CDR1 and CDR2 (germline): MGHRA, YSYEKL. Trimming removed 0 bases at V and 3 bases at J, with 17 bases between. In DNA form, the CDR3 reads TGCGCCAGCAGCCAAGATCGAGGCCTCAGGGGTCACTATGGCTACACCTTC. This gives the protein CASSQDRGLRGHYGYTF.

This clone was observed a handful of times. V gene TRBV6-2 or TRBV6-3 combines with J gene TRBJ2-7; the match to TRBD1 covers 7 bases. Trimming at V came to 2 bases and at J to 3 bases, leaving 4 bases not matched to a gene. The CDR3 totals 14 residues. The germline CDR1 and CDR2 sequences are MNHEY and SVGEGT. The CDR3 bases are TGTGCCAGCAGTTACGCTGGACAGGTCTACGAGCAGTACTTC. It yields the protein CASSYAGQVYEQYF.

This chain uses TRBV28 with TRBJ2-1; D remains unclear. The V end lost 2 bases, the J end lost 5 bases, and 13 bases lay between the germline ends. Germline lookup yields CDR1 MDHEN and CDR2 SYDVKM. This CDR3 spans 15 amino acids. CDR3 region: CASSLDEVLHNEQFF. DNA for the CDR3: TGTGCCAGCAGTTTAGATGAGGTCCTACACAATGAGCAGTTCTTC.